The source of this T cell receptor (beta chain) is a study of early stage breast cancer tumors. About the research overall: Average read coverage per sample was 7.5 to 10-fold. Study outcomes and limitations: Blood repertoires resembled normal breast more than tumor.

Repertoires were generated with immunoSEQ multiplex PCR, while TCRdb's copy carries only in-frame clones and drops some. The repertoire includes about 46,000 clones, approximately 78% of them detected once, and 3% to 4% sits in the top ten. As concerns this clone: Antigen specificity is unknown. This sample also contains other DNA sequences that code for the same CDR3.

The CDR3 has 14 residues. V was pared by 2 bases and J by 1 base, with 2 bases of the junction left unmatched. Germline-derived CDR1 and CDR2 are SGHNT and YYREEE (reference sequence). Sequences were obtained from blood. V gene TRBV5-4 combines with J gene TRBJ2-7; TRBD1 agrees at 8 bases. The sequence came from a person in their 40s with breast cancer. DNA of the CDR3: TGTGCCAGCAGCTTTGGGGACAGGTCCTACGAGCAGTACTTC. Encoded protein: CASSFGDRSYEQYF.